The sequence of this TCR beta chain was determined in a study of patients and donors after allogeneic stem cell transplantation. Using its own MiXCR run on the RT-PCR reads, TCRdb lists one record per CDR3 protein. The data show over 400,000 distinct CDR3 sequences, 16% seen once. The CDR3 has 15 residues. The V end lost 0 bases, the J end lost 5 bases, and 13 bases lay between the germline ends. Germline loops: CDR1 MGHRA, CDR2 YSYEKL. This clonotype was sampled from a human donor who was either an allogeneic HSCT recipient or a stem cell or donor lymphocyte infusion donor (not recorded which). It is not recorded whose cells these are; they may come from a transplant donor. The source material was blood, either unsorted or a sorted T cell fraction (not recorded which). The rearrangement links TRBV4-1 to TRBJ2-5, with TRBD2 as a possible D gene (6 bases). The CDR3 sequence is CASSQEEGRSETQYF. The CDR3 bases are TGCGCCAGCAGCCAAGAGGAAGGGAGGAGCGAGACCCAGTACTTC.